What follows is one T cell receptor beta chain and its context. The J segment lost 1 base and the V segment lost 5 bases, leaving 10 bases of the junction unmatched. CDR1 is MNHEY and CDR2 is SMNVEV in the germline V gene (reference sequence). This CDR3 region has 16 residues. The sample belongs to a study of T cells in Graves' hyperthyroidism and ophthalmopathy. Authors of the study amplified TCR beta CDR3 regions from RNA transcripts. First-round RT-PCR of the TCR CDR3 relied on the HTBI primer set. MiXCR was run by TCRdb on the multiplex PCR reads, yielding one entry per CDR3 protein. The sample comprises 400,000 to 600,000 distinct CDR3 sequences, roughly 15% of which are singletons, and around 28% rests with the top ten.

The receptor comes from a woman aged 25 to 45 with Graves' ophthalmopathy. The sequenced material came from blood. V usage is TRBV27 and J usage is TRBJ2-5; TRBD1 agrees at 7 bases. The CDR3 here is CASSPFGQERQETQYF. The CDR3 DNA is TGTGCCAGCAGTCCTTTCGGACAGGAACGCCAAGAGACCCAGTACTTC.